Described below is a single T cell receptor (beta chain) sequence and its context. What this receptor recognizes is not known. Qualities for individual bases were not recorded, and no much larger clone is one base off. This record comes from a study of vaccination and CD4 T cells after COVID-19 (dated 2022 in TCRdb). With respect to the entire study: Convalescent patients had a positive SARS-CoV-2 result on nasal swab PCR, and of these patients, some ten had mild disease and one had severe disease. The convalescent cohort comprised six males and four females, including two Hispanic individuals, seven Caucasians, two Asians and one multiracial person. Participants received two doses of either the Pfizer-BioNTech BNT162b2 vaccine (n=8) or the Moderna mRNA-1273 vaccine (n=2). Post-COVID blood samples were collected from convalescent patients a median of roughly 100 days after diagnosis, with a range of about 30 to 161 days. Post-vaccine blood samples were obtained a median of around 74 days after the second vaccine dose, with a range of about 12 to 241 days. For a few convalescent patients, samples were collected at an early post-vaccination timepoint (day 14) as well as at a late post-vaccination timepoint (days 161 to 241). The cultures were stimulated with overlapping spike peptide pools from SARS-CoV-2 and from the common cold coronaviruses HCoV-NL63, HCoV-OC43 and HCoV-229E. Control cultures used a CEFX viral epitope pool as positive control, an HIV-1 Nef peptide pool as negative control, or no peptide. In roughly eleven COVID-19 convalescent patients and a few infection-naive healthy vaccine recipients, the spike-specific CD4+ TCR repertoire before mRNA vaccination was compared with the repertoire after mRNA vaccination. Results and caveats for the whole study, not just this receptor: Among convalescent patients, a median roughly 90% of the SARS-CoV-2-reactive clones seen after vaccination appeared only after vaccination, which suggests priming specific to the vaccine. Relatively few convalescent patients were included in the study, and early timepoints after natural infection were not analyzed. The median count of SARS-CoV-2-reactive clonotypes went up from around 20 after infection to approximately 40 after vaccination, although the change was not significant. Of the vaccine-specific clones in convalescent patients, 304 of 307, or nearly all, reacted only to SARS-CoV-2 spike and did not cross-react with common cold coronaviruses.

The CDR3 runs 12 amino acids, cysteine and phenylalanine included. The kept DNA is CDR3 alone, 36 bases in frame from the first base. CDR1 and CDR2 are drawn from the germline V gene: SGHDT, YYEEEE. The trim is 3 bases for V and 6 bases for J, with a gap of 9 bases between the germline ends. The time point label corresponds to: late sampling 161 to 241 days after vaccination in a few convalescent patients. The sample's treatment or condition, from its label and the paper: approximately nine-day PBMC culture with coronavirus spike peptide pools or control peptides (ViraFEST assay). To expand antigen-specific T cells with peptide pools and then pick out the expanded clonotypes through TCR sequencing, the study relied on the ViraFEST assay. The convalescent patients' positive SARS-CoV-2 PCR tests were from March to December 2020, which was before the Alpha, Beta and Delta variants emerged in the United States. About 2 million PBMCs per well were cultured in IMDM with roughly 5% human AB serum and approximately 9.1 IU/ml IL-2, plus 10 ug/ml peptide pools. Half of the culture medium was replaced with fresh IL-2-containing medium on days 3 and 7. Once the cells had been in culture for over 9 days, the EasySep CD4+ T cell isolation kit was used to isolate CD4+ T cells by negative selection. Ficoll-Paque Plus gradient centrifugation was used to isolate PBMCs from whole blood, and the isolated PBMCs were then either used fresh or cryopreserved at -140C. Each culture condition was generally run in triplicate wells.

Libraries were prepared through PCR. DNA from cultured CD4+ T cells was subjected to TCR sequencing with the Oncomine TCR Beta short-read assay at the Johns Hopkins FTIC core. Genomic DNA was extracted from the cultured CD4+ T cells with the QIAamp micro DNA kit. The Oncomine TCR Beta libraries from cultured CD4+ T cells were pooled using unique dual indexes and then sequenced on an Illumina iSeq 100. Concerning the study's data processing: Non-productive sequences were removed, and CDR3s not starting with C, not ending with F or W, or shorter than 7 amino acids were discarded. The MANAFEST web application was used to identify antigen-specific clonotypes by comparing peptide-stimulated wells against reference wells and other culture wells. An FDR below 0.05, an odds ratio above 5, and a productive frequency above 0.1% in at least two of three replicate wells were required for clones to be considered positive. A clonotype was classed as cross-reactive if the clonotype showed significant expansion both in SARS-CoV-2 spike wells and in at least one common cold coronavirus spike condition. Using R version 3.6.1, CDR3 homology was evaluated through Levenshtein distances (stringdist) along with unrooted phylogenetic trees (ape). TCRdb handled the public reads itself, with Q25 trimming in fastp and clone calling in MiXCR, and kept productive beta chains. Every entry covers one CDR3 protein and lists the most common genes and DNA from its rows. For this entry, the V and J calls and clone size follow TCRdb and not the study's own pipeline. The sample contains some 16,000 distinct CDR3 sequences, less than 60% of them found a single time. Clones ranked in the top ten supply 18% of the sample.

In this chain, TRBV5-6 is recombined with TRBJ1-2, with TRBD1 perhaps the D gene, on 5 matching bases. This specimen consisted of CD4+ T cells from blood, cultured in vitro, obtained about 7 months after SARS-CoV-2 vaccination. This TCR derives from a human donor who had recovered from COVID-19. The nucleotide sequence reads TGTGCCAGCAGCTCTAGGACAAATGGCTACACCTTC. Its amino acids are CASSSRTNGYTF.